This T cell receptor (beta chain) was captured by sequencing in a study of T cell responses to AZD1222 COVID-19 vaccine. Study-level points and caveats: Unmutated variant regions are reportedly the target of nearly half of TCRs that are spike-specific. Increased Spike-specific TCR breadth and depth were observed after two AZD1222 doses.

The CDR3 is made up of 18 amino acids. V lost 0 bases to trimming and J lost 7 bases, with 21 bases between them. Germline V gene lookup returns CDR1 SGHVS and CDR2 FNYEAQ. The protocol was immunoSEQ multiplex PCR, while the TCRdb copy is restricted to in-frame clones and leaves out a portion. The data contain over 45,000 clones, about 90% of them singletons. Many counts were recorded for this clone. As yet, its antigen is unknown. The TCR originated in an adult in good health. The sequenced sample was peripheral blood, obtained on day 0 of AZD1222 vaccination. The chain links TRBV7-6 to TRBJ1-4; weak D call: TRBD1 (6 bases). CDR3 sequence: CASSLAGGAGRGSEKLFF. CDR3 DNA: TGTGCCAGCAGCTTAGCCGGGGGCGCGGGCCGGGGGAGTGAAAAACTGTTTTTT. Supplemented by reference TRBV7-6 and TRBJ1-4, the full variable domain reads GAGVSQSPRYKVTKRGQDVALRCDPISGHVSLYWYRQALGQGPEFLTYFNYEAQQDKSGLPNDRFSAERPEGSISTLTIQRTEQRDSAMYRCASSLAGGAGRGSEKLFFGSGTQLSVL.